These T cell receptor beta chains were read from a single sample in a study of blood T cell repertoires in COVID-19. Repertoires were generated with immunoSEQ multiplex PCR, while TCRdb's copy carries only in-frame clones and drops some. The profile shows around 250,000 clones, about 89% of them singletons. Sequenced input: PBMCs or T cells enriched from blood (not recorded which). Receptors originate from a woman in her 30s who had recovered from COVID-19. Each CDR3 is given with its conserved first and last residue. Each record gives: J gene, D gene, V gene, clone size, CDR3 protein, CDR3 DNA. A D gene is named only where the DNA matches it firmly. Clone size is not always given. Where it is, it says once, few, many or a class for expanded clones.

>TRBJ1-5|-|TRBV19|-
CASSIVGSGDNQPQHF
TGTGCCAGTAGTATCGTGGGTTCGGGGGACAATCAGCCCCAGCATTTT
>TRBJ2-5|-|TRBV2|once
CASSEPGQRETQYF
TGTGCCAGCAGCGAACCAGGGCAGAGAGAGACCCAGTACTTC
>TRBJ2-3|-|TRBV6-5|-
CASSSLRTNLQTQYF
TGTGCCAGCAGCTCCCTCCGGACTAACCTACAGACGCAGTATTTT
>TRBJ1-2|TRBD1|TRBV30|-
CAWSVTPGQGLGYTF
TGTGCCTGGAGTGTAACCCCGGGACAGGGCCTTGGCTACACCTTC
>TRBJ1-5|-|TRBV18|-
CASSPDRNQPQHF
TGTGCCAGCTCCCCGGACAGAAATCAGCCCCAGCATTTT
>TRBJ2-7|-|TRBV4-3|-
CASSQGALGASYEQYF
TGCGCCAGCAGCCAAGGTGCTTTGGGAGCCTCCTACGAGCAGTACTTC
>TRBJ2-1|-|TRBV9|-
CASSVDSPAYNEQFF
TGTGCCAGCAGCGTAGACTCCCCGGCCTACAATGAGCAGTTCTTC
>TRBJ1-4|TRBD1|TRBV6-1|-
CASSEWDRGAFF
TGTGCCAGCAGTGAATGGGACAGGGGTGCATTTTTT
>TRBJ1-6|TRBD1|TRBV11-2|-
CASSLRGQGRNSPLHF
TGTGCCAGCAGCCTAAGGGGACAGGGGAGGAATTCACCCCTCCACTTT
>TRBJ2-1|TRBD1|TRBV14|-
CASSQPRDSRHNEQFF
TGTGCCAGCAGCCAACCCCGGGACAGCAGACACAATGAGCAGTTCTTC
>TRBJ1-4|-|TRBV7-2|-
CASSSGGGSIEKLFF
TGTGCCAGCAGTTCCGGGGGGGGGAGTATTGAAAAACTGTTTTTT
>TRBJ2-1|-|TRBV7-3|-
CASSEGVAYNEQFF
TGTGCCAGCAGCGAGGGAGTGGCCTACAATGAGCAGTTCTTC
>TRBJ2-1|TRBD1|TRBV20-1|once
CSARLGQGKFF
TGCAGTGCTAGATTAGGACAGGGGAAGTTCTTC
>TRBJ1-2|TRBD1|TRBV4-3|-
CASSQGRQGDMKGYTF
TGCGCCAGCAGCCAAGGTCGACAGGGGGATATGAAGGGCTACACCTTC
>TRBJ1-3|-|TRBV7-2|-
CASSYDSGNTIYF
TGTGCCAGCAGTTACGACAGCGGAAACACCATATATTTT
>TRBJ1-5|TRBD1|TRBV5-1|-
CASSSTGGLNQPQHF
TGCGCCAGCAGTTCGACAGGGGGCTTGAATCAGCCCCAGCATTTT
>TRBJ2-1|-|TRBV7-6|-
CASSYLSGTYNEQFF
TGTGCCAGCAGCTACCTGAGCGGGACATACAATGAGCAGTTCTTC